A single sample is the source of the 17 T cell receptor beta chains below, sequenced in a study of T-cell reconstitution after alpha-beta-depleted transplantation in children (dated by TCRdb to 2016 to 2017). Receptor libraries were prepared by PCR. Sequenced on an Illumina HiSeq 2500. To normalize quantification of the TCRbeta repertoire, the TCR libraries were built with molecular barcoding that relied on unique molecular identifiers. TCRdb cleaned the public reads at Q25 with fastp, built clones with MiXCR and kept in-frame beta chains. CDR3 protein sequences are deduplicated, and each keeps its most common genes and DNA. The sample table lists 80,000 to 95,000 distinct CDR3 sequences, roughly 8.8% of them with a count of one. The top ten clones comprise roughly 6.9% of the sample. This specimen was PBMCs from the stem cell graft donor, taken from the stem cell graft. Source of these receptors: a human donor who donated a stem cell graft to a child with congenital amegakaryocytic thrombocytopenia.

The sample holds many counts of this clonotype. CDR3 in DNA: TGTGCCAGTCACTCCTTTGTGTCAGCTACAGCTAACTATGGCTACACCTTC. Protein sequence: CASHSFVSATANYGYTF. This sequence joins TRBV6-5 and TRBJ1-2; D is uncertain. Germline V CDR1 and CDR2: MNHEY, SVGAGI. The length of the CDR3 is 17 residues. With 9 bases removed from V and 0 bases from J, the gap between germline ends came to 23 bases.

This clonotype was picked up a small number of times. This chain joins TRBV7-3 and TRBJ2-2; D gene ambiguous. CDR1 is SGHTA and CDR2 is FQGTGA in the germline V gene. CDR3 length equals 16 residues. Between the trimmed V and J ends, which lost 1 base and 6 bases, there was a span of 15 bases. CDR3: CASSLNPTWGSGELFF. CDR3 nucleotide sequence: TGTGCCAGCAGCTTAAACCCGACTTGGGGTTCCGGGGAGCTGTTTTTT.

This clonotype showed up many times. The chain employs TRBV7-9 and TRBJ2-7; 9 nucleotides agree with TRBD2. The junction had 9 bases not matched to a gene; V was cut back by 4 bases and J by 2 bases. Germline V lookup: CDR1 SEHNR, CDR2 FQNEAQ (reference sequence). The CDR3 totals 16 residues. CDR3 in amino acids: CASSSLRTSETYEQYF. As DNA, the CDR3 is TGTGCCAGCAGCTCCTTAAGGACTAGCGAGACCTACGAGCAGTACTTC.

The chain recombines TRBV5-1 with TRBJ1-2, with D possibly being TRBD1 (5 bases). The germline gives CDR1 SGHRS, CDR2 YFSETQ. With 0 bases removed from V and 4 bases from J, the gap between germline ends came to 13 bases. The CDR3 sequence is 15 residues long. In nucleotides, the CDR3 is TGCGCCAGCAGCTTGGGAAACAGGATCCGCTATGGCTACACCTTC. It is translated as CASSLGNRIRYGYTF.

This clonotype was counted ten times or more. V gene TRBV2 combines with J gene TRBJ2-7, with a possible D match to TRBD2 (7 bases). CDR1 and CDR2 (germline): SNHLY, FYNNEI. CDR3 size: 14 residues. Trimming removed 8 bases at V and 8 bases at J, with 22 bases between. This CDR3 is CASLEGGGPLKQYF. CDR3 in DNA: TGTGCCAGCCTAGAAGGGGGGGGCCCTTTAAAGCAGTACTTC.

Many counts were recorded for this clonotype. The gene calls are TRBV18 and TRBJ1-1; D remains unclear. This CDR3 is built from 17 residues. Trimming removed 0 bases from V and 0 bases from J, with 14 bases in between. The germline V gene encodes CDR1 KGHSH and CDR2 LQKENI. The CDR3 region has the DNA TGTGCCAGCTCACCACCGAGCGTCTCAATAATGAACACTGAAGCTTTCTTT. This translates into CASSPPSVSIMNTEAFF.

In this sample, this clonotype turned up many times. V and J are TRBV20-1 and TRBJ2-1; 10 nucleotides line up with TRBD2. V was clipped by 8 bases and J by 5 bases; unmatched bases: 6. Germline V gene sequence: CDR1 DFQATT, CDR2 SNEGSKA (reference sequence). The CDR3 length is 13 residues. CDR3 residues: CSLLGLADNEQFF. The CDR3, as DNA: TGCAGTTTGCTTGGACTAGCGGACAATGAGCAGTTCTTC.

In this sample, this clonotype turned up many times. The rearrangement joins TRBV5-1 to TRBJ1-3; perhaps TRBD1 as D (5 bases). The V gene's germline CDR1 is SGHRS and CDR2 YFSETQ. This CDR3 is built from 15 residues. V lost 0 bases to trimming and J lost 4 bases, with 11 bases between them. The CDR3 nucleotides are TGCGCCAGCAGCTTGGCCGGGGGAAGGGGAAACACCATATATTTT. Amino acid sequence: CASSLAGGRGNTIYF.

This chain uses TRBV3-1 with TRBJ2-1, with 16 bases matching TRBD2. CDR1 is LGHDT and CDR2 is YNNKEL in the germline V gene (reference sequence). V lost 8 bases, J lost 7 bases, and 17 bases stayed unmatched. This CDR3 is 19 amino acids long. The CDR3 nucleotides are TGTGCCAGCTGTTCTGCCGGGACTAGCGGGGGGGCCACGCGAAATGAGCAGTTCTTC. Translated: CASCSAGTSGGATRNEQFF.

About this clonotype itself: This may stem from a read error, because a much larger clone lies one nucleotide away. J is TRBJ1-5 and V is TRBV27, with a possible D match to TRBD1 (6 bases). Germline V gene lookup returns CDR1 MNHEY and CDR2 SMNVEV (reference sequence). The CDR3 is 13 amino acids. In nucleotides, the CDR3 is TGTGCCATCAGTTCCTGGGGGGCCGAGCCCCAGCATTTT. This translates into CAISSWGAEPQHF.

This clonotype has ten or more counts. This chain connects TRBV28 to TRBJ1-5; 7 bases fit TRBD1. The CDR3 totals 15 residues. Unmatched junction bases numbered 4, after V lost 5 bases and J lost 0 bases. Germline CDR1 is MDHEN and CDR2 is SYDVKM. This CDR3 reads CASSGQDNSNQPQHF. DNA of the CDR3: TGTGCCAGCAGTGGACAGGACAATAGCAATCAGCCCCAGCATTTT. Looking up the rest from reference TRBV28 and TRBJ1-5 gives the full variable domain: DVKVTQSSRYLVKRTGEKVFLECVQDMDHENMFWYRQDPGLGLRLIYFSYDVKMKEKGDIPEGYSVSREKKERFSLILESASTNQTSMYLCASSGQDNSNQPQHFGDGTRLSIL.

Notes on this clonotype: This sequence may be a read error, since a much larger clone differs from it by one base. The CDR3 here is CASSLGDRGNVQYF. The CDR3 DNA follows: TGTGCCAGCAGCTTAGGCGACAGGGGCAACGTGCAGTACTTC. V and J are TRBV11-2 and TRBJ2-7, with 8 nucleotides matching TRBD1. With V trimmed by 1 base and J by 9 bases, 8 bases remained unmatched. This CDR3 is 14 amino acids long. The germline CDR1 and CDR2 sequences are SGHAT and FQNNGV. Together with reference TRBV11-2 and TRBJ2-7, the CDR3 gives the full variable domain: EAGVAQSPRYKIIEKRQSVAFWCNPISGHATLYWYQQILGQGPKLLIQFQNNGVVDDSQLPKDRFSAERLKGVDSTLKIQPAKLEDSAVYLCASSLGDRGNVQYFGPGTRLTVT.

The chain links TRBV6-2 or TRBV6-3 to TRBJ1-4; D uncertain. The CDR3 extends over 12 amino acids. CDR1 and CDR2 (germline): MNHEY, SVGEGT. Deletions cut 4 bases from V and 8 bases from J, with 8 bases between. This chain's CDR3 is CASSFSREKLFF. The CDR3 coding sequence is TGTGCCAGCAGTTTCTCGCGAGAAAAACTGTTTTTT.

This clonotype showed up many times. The gene calls are TRBV15 and TRBJ2-7, with D possibly being TRBD2 (6 bases). CDR1 is LNHNV and CDR2 is YYDKDF in the germline V gene (reference sequence). Trimming stripped 3 bases from V and 3 bases from J, with 18 bases between. The CDR3 is 16 residues long. This CDR3 reads CATSSLGGDLGYEQYF. CDR3 coding DNA: TGTGCCACCAGCAGCCTCGGCGGGGATCTCGGCTACGAGCAGTACTTC.

This clonotype was observed many times. The genes are TRBV7-8 and TRBJ1-2, with 7 bases identical to TRBD1. The trim removed 1 base at V and 2 bases at J, leaving 10 bases unmatched. The CDR3 is made up of 17 amino acids. The germline V gene has CDR1 SGHVS and CDR2 FQNEAQ. CDR3 bases: TGTGCCAGCAGCTTAGTCGAGACAGGGACCCCAAACTATGGCTACACCTTC. This encodes CASSLVETGTPNYGYTF.

This clonotype was detected many times. The chain links TRBV12-3 or TRBV12-4 to TRBJ2-5; 7 bases agree with TRBD1. The CDR3 has 13 amino acids. The V segment lost 7 bases and the J segment 4 bases; nucleotides outside the gene matches: 6. CDR3 sequence: CASNPTGRETQYF. In DNA form, the CDR3 reads TGTGCCAGCAACCCGACAGGGCGAGAGACCCAGTACTTC.

The table lists this clonotype with many counts. The chain couples TRBV12-3 or TRBV12-4 to TRBJ2-7; 9 bases are a match to TRBD1. J lost 2 bases, V lost 6 bases, and 8 bases had no gene match. The CDR3 sequence is 15 residues long. DNA for the CDR3: TGTGCCAGCAGCAACAAACAGGGGGCCACCTACGAGCAGTACTTC. This codes for CASSNKQGATYEQYF.